This T cell receptor (beta chain) was captured in a study of OX40 agonist ivuxolimab in advanced cancers. The study's findings and limits: The study found that CD8+ T cells averaged more expanded clones than CD4+.

Some clones are missing from TCRdb's copy, which holds only in-frame ones; the method was immunoSEQ multiplex PCR. The sample gives roughly 41,000 clones, about 88% of which show up once; about 2.4% is in the top ten. Patients were ruled out by autoimmune disease history or systemic immunosuppression. Samples were taken at baseline and on day 1 of cycles 4 and 7. Notes on this clone: Its matching antigen is unknown.

V lost 1 base, J lost 2 bases, and 8 bases stayed unmatched. The germline V gene has CDR1 SQVTM and CDR2 ANQGSEA. This CDR3 has 15 residues. The material sequenced was CD4+ or CD8+ T cells sorted from blood, taken in a trial of the OX40 agonist ivuxolimab. The receptor was isolated from an adult with an advanced solid tumor such as melanoma, head and neck, liver or kidney cancer. The chain combines TRBV29-1 with TRBJ2-7; TRBD2 matches at 7 bases. CDR3 region: CSVEVRAGSTYEQYF. As DNA, the CDR3 is TGCAGCGTTGAAGTACGAGCGGGGTCAACCTACGAGCAGTACTTC.